The clone carrying this T cell receptor (beta chain) came up many times. The entry originates in a study of low-dose radiotherapy and immunotherapy resistance in tumors. With TRAV- and TRBV-specific primers, first-strand cDNA was made, covering the alpha and beta chains. The TCRs were subjected to amplification over around 18 PCR cycles employing a constant-region primer in conjunction with a V-primer adapter. TCRdb ran MiXCR on the reads and lists one entry per CDR3 protein. The profile covers 95,000 to 100,000 distinct CDR3 sequences, with around 20% appearing a single time and over 4% taken by the ten largest. Germline lookup yields CDR1 LGHNT and CDR2 FRNRAP. There are 15 residues in the CDR3. V gave up 4 bases and J gave up 10 bases; unmatched junction bases: 8. The time point: after trial treatment. Noted treatment: LDRT plus nivolumab, ipilimumab, low-dose cyclophosphamide and aspirin (RACIN trial).

This sequence was found in a male donor with prostate cancer. Specimen: PBMCs, collected after low-dose radiotherapy plus immunotherapy. The V and J genes are TRBV12-5 and TRBJ2-1; 12 bases agree with TRBD1. The CDR3 DNA reads as TGTGCTAGTGGTTCCGGGACAGGGGGCCGACGGGAGCAGTTCTTC. It specifies CASGSGTGGRREQFF. Complete variable domain (other parts from reference TRBV12-5 and TRBJ2-1): DARVTQTPRHKVTEMGQEVTMRCQPILGHNTVFWYRQTMMQGLELLAYFRNRAPLDDSGMPKDRFSAEMPDATLATLKIQPSEPRDSAVYFCASGSGTGGRREQFFGPGTRLTVL.